This T cell receptor beta chain was sequenced for a study of regulatory T cells in long-lasting Graves disease. Time point specified: persistent/refractory GD, antithyroid drugs over 5 years with positive TRAb. After RNA was extracted from PBMCs, the TCR library was made from it. Arm-PCR of CDR3 regions with iRepertoire HTBI primers generated TCR beta libraries. TCRdb redid the calling of the multiplex PCR reads with MiXCR, one entry per CDR3 protein. The table lists 500,000 to 800,000 distinct CDR3 sequences, 25% to 35% of them singletons. V gave up 6 bases and J gave up 5 bases; unmatched junction bases: 11. This CDR3 is built from 15 residues. CDR1 is MDHEN and CDR2 is SYDVKM in the germline V gene. Ten or more counts support this clonotype.

This clonotype was sampled from a female donor with Graves disease. V usage is TRBV28 and J usage is TRBJ2-5, with TRBD1 matching over 8 bases. The material was peripheral blood mononuclear cells (PBMCs), obtained when the disease was refractory, from a patient treated with antithyroid drugs. CDR3 nucleotide sequence: TGTGCCAGCAGCCCCCGAGGACAGGGAATCGAGACCCAGTACTTC. It translates to CASSPRGQGIETQYF.